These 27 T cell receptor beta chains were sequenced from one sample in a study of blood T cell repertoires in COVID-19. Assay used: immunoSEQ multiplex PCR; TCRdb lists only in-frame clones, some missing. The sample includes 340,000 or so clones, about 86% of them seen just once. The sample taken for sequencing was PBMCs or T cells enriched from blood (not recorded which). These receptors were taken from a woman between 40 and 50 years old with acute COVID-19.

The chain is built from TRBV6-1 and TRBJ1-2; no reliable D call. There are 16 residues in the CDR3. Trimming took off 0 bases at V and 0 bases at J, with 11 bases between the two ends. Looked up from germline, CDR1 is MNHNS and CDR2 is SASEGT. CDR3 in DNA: TGTGCCAGCAGTGAAGCGCTAGCTAGTACTAACTATGGCTACACCTTC. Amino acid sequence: CASSEALASTNYGYTF.

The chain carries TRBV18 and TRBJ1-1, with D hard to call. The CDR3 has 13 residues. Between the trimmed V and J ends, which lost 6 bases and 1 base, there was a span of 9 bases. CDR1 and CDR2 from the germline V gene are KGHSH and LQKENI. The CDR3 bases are TGTGCCAGCTCCAAGGGAGAGAACACTGAAGCTTTCTTT. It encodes CASSKGENTEAFF.

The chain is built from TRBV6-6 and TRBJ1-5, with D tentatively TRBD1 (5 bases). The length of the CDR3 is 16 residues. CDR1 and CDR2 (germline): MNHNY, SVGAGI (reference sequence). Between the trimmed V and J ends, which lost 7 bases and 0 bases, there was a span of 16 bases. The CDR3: CASTYGGIYSNQPQHF. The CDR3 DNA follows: TGTGCCAGCACCTACGGGGGGATTTATAGCAATCAGCCCCAGCATTTT.

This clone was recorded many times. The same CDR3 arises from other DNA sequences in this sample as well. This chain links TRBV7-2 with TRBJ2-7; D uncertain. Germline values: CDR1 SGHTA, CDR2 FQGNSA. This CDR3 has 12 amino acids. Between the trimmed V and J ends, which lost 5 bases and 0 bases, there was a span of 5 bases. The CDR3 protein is CASSLSSYEQYF. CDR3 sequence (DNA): TGTGCCAGCAGCCTGAGCTCCTACGAGCAGTACTTC.

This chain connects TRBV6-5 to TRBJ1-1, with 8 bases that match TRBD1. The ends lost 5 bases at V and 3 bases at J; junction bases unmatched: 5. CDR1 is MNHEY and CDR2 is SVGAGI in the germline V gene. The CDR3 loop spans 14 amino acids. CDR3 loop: CASSLGQGYTEAFF. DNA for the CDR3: TGTGCCAGCAGTCTCGGACAGGGCTACACTGAAGCTTTCTTT.

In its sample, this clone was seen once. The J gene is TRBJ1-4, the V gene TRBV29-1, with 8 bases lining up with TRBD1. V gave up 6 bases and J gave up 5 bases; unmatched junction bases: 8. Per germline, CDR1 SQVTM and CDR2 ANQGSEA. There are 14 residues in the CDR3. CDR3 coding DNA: TGCAGCGTCGCACTGGACAGGGTAAATGAAAAACTGTTTTTT. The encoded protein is CSVALDRVNEKLFF. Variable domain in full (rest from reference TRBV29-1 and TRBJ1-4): SAVISQKPSRDICQRGTSLTIQCQVDSQVTMMFWYRQQPGQSLTLIATANQGSEATYESGFVIDKFPISRPNLTFSTLTVSNMSPEDSSIYLCSVALDRVNEKLFFGSGTQLSVL.

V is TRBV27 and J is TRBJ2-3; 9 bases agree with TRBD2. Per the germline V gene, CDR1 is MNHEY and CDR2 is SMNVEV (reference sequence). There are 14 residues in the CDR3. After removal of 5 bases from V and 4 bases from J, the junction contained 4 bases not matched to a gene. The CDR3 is CASSPLAGSDTQYF. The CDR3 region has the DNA TGTGCCAGCAGTCCACTAGCGGGCTCAGATACGCAGTATTTT.

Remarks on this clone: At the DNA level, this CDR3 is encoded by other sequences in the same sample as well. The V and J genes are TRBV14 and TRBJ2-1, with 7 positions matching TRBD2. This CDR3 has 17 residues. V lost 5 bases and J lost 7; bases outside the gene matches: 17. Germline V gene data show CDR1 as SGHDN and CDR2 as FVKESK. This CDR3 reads CASSSIQRLAGLNEQFF. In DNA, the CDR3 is TGTGCCAGCAGCAGTATACAACGACTAGCAGGATTGAATGAGCAGTTCTTC.

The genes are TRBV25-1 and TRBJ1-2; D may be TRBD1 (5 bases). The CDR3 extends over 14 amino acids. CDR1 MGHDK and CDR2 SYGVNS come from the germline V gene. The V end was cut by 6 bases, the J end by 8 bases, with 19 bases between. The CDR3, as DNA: TGTGCCAGCAGGGGATTAGACAGAGAAAGGGGCTACACCTTC. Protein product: CASRGLDRERGYTF.

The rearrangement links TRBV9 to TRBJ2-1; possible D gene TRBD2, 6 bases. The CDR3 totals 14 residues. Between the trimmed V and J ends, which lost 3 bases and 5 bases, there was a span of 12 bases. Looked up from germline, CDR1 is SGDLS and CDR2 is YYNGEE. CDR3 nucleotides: TGTGCCAGCAGCGAGTGGGACTCGAACAATGAGCAGTTCTTC. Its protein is CASSEWDSNNEQFF.

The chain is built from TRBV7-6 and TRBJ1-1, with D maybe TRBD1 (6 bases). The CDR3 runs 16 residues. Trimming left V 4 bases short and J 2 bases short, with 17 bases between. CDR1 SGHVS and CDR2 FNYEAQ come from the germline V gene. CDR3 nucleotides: TGTGCCAGCAGCTCAGCTGGGGGCGCGAGAAACACTGAAGCTTTCTTT. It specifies CASSSAGGARNTEAFF.

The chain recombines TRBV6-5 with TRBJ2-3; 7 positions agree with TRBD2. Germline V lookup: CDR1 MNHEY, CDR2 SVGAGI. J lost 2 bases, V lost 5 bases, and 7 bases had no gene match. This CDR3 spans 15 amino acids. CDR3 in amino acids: CASSQPGLNTDTQYF. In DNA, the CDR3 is TGTGCCAGCAGTCAACCGGGACTAAACACAGATACGCAGTATTTT.

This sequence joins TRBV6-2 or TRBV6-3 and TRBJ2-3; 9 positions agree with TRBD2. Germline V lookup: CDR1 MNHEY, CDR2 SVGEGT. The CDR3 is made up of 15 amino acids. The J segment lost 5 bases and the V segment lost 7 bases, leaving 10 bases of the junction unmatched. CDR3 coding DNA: TGTGCCAGCACCCCGGCGGGGGGGGCAGGAGATACGCAGTATTTT. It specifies CASTPAGGAGDTQYF.

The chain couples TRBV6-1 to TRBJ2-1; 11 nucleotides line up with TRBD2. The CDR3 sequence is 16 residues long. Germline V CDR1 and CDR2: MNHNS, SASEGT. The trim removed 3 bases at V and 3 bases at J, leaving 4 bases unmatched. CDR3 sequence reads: CASSDHLAGGYNEQFF. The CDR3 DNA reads TGTGCCAGCAGTGACCACCTAGCGGGGGGCTACAATGAGCAGTTCTTC.

The chain's CDR3 is CASSPGGGTEAFF. CDR3 nucleotides: TGTGCCAGCAGTCCCGGGGGAGGCACTGAAGCTTTCTTT. This chain connects TRBV5-6 to TRBJ1-1, with D perhaps matching TRBD1 (5 bases). With 5 bases removed from V and 4 bases from J, the gap between germline ends came to 12 bases. CDR3 length: 13 residues. CDR1 is SGHDT and CDR2 is YYEEEE in the germline V gene.

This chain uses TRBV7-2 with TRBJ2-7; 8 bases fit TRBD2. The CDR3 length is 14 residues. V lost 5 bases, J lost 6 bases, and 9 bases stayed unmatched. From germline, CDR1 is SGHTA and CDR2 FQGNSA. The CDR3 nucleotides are TGTGCCAGCAGCCTTAGCGGGACTTTATCCGAGCAGTACTTC. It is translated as CASSLSGTLSEQYF.

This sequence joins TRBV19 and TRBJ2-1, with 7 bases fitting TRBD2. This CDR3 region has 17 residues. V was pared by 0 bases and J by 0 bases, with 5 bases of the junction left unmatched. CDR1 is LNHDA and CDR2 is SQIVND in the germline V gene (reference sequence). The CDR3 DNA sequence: TGTGCCAGTAGTATAGATTCCGGGACTACCTCCTACAATGAGCAGTTCTTC. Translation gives CASSIDSGTTSYNEQFF.

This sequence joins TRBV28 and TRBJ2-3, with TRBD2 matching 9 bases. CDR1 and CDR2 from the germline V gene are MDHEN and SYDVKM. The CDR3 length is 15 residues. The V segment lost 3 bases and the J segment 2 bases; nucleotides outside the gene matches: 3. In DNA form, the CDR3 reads TGTGCCAGCAGTTTTTCGGGACTAGCCACAGATACGCAGTATTTT. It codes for CASSFSGLATDTQYF.

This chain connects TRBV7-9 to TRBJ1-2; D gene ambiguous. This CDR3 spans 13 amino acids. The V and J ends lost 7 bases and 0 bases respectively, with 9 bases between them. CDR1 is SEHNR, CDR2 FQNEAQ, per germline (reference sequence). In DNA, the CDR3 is TGTGCCAGCAACTCCAGGACTAACTATGGCTACACCTTC. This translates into CASNSRTNYGYTF.

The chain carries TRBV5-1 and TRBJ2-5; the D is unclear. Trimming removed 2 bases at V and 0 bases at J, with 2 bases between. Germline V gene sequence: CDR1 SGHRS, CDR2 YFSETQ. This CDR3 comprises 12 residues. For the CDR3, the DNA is TGCGCCAGCAGCTTCGACCAAGAGACCCAGTACTTC. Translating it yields CASSFDQETQYF.

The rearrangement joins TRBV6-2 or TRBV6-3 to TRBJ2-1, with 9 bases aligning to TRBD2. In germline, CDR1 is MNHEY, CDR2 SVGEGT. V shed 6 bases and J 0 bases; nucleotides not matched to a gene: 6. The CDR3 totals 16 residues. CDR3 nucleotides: TGTGCCAGCAGCAGTAGAGCGGGGGGCTCCTACAATGAGCAGTTCTTC. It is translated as CASSSRAGGSYNEQFF.

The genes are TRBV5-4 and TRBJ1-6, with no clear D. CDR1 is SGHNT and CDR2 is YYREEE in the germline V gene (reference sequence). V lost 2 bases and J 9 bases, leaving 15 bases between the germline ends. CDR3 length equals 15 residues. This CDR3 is CASSLDEGLSSPLHF. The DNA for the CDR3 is TGTGCCAGCAGCTTAGATGAGGGCTTAAGTTCACCCCTCCACTTT.

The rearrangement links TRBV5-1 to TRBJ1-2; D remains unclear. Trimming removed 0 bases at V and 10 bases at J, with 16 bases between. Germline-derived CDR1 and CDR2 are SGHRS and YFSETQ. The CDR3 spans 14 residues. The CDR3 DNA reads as TGCGCCAGCAGCTTGGATCGAGGAGGCACCGACTACACCTTC. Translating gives CASSLDRGGTDYTF.

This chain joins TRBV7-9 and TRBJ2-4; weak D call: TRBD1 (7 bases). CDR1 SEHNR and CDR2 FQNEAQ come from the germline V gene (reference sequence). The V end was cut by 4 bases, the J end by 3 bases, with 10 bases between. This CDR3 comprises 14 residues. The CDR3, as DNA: TGTGCCAGCAGCTGGCAGGGGGGCAAAAACATTCAGTACTTC. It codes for CASSWQGGKNIQYF.

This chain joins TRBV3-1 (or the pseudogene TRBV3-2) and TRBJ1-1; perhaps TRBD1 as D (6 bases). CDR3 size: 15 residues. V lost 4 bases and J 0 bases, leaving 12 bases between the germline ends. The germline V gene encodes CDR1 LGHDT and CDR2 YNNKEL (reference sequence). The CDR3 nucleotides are TGTGCCAGCAGCCCCCTGACAGGACTGAACACTGAAGCTTTCTTT. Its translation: CASSPLTGLNTEAFF.

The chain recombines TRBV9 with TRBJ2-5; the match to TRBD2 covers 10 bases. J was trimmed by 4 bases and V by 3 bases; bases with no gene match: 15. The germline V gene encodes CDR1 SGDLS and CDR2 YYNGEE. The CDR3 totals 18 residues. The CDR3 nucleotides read TGTGCCAGCAGCGCCCCCCCGGGTAGCGGGGGGCTAGGAGAGACCCAGTACTTC. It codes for CASSAPPGSGGLGETQYF.

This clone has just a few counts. CDR3 nucleotide sequence: TGTGCCAGCAGCTTAGGAAGGCAGGCCTATGGCTACACCTTC. Its translation is CASSLGRQAYGYTF. J is TRBJ1-2 and V is TRBV7-2; D unresolved. This CDR3 has 14 residues. V was cut by 1 base and J by 4 bases, with 10 bases left in between. CDR1 and CDR2 from the germline V gene are SGHTA and FQGNSA. Full variable domain (outside the CDR3, taken from reference TRBV7-2 and TRBJ1-2): GAGVSQSPSNKVTEKGKDVELRCDPISGHTALYWYRQSLGQGLEFLIYFQGNSAPDKSGLPSDRFSAERTGGSVSTLTIQRTQQEDSAVYLCASSLGRQAYGYTFGSGTRLTVV.